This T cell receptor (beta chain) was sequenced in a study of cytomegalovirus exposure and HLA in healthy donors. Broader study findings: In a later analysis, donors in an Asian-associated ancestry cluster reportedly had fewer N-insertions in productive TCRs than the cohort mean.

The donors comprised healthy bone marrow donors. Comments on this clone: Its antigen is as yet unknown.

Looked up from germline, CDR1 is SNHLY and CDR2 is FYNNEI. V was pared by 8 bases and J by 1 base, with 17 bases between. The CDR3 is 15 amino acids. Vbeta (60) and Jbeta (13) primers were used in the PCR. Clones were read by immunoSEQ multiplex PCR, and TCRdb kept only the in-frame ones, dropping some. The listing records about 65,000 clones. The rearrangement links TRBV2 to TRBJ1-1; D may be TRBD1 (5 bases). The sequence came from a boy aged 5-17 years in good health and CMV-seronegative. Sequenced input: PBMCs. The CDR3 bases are TGTGCCAGCCTTATCAAGGCAGGGCCGAACACTGAAGCTTTCTTT. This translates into CASLIKAGPNTEAFF. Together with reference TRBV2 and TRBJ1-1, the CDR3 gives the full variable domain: EPEVTQTPSHQVTQMGQEVILRCVPISNHLYFYWYRQILGQKVEFLVSFYNNEISEKSEIFDDQFSVERPDGSNFTLKIRSTKLEDSAMYFCASLIKAGPNTEAFFGQGTRLTVV.